This entry describes one T cell receptor (beta chain). No antigen is known for it. There are no base qualities to consult, and no much larger clone falls within one base. The germline V gene yields SGHDT for CDR1 and YYEEEE for CDR2. V gives up 3 bases and J gives up 1 base, and the segment between their germline ends measures 5 bases. The CDR3, from cysteine to phenylalanine, totals 12 residues. Just the 36-base CDR3 DNA is kept, in frame starting at base 1. The data stem from a study of blood T cell repertoires in COVID-19 (dated by TCRdb to the early 2020s). Looking at the study overall: Samples from collaborators originated in the United States, Italy and Spain and spanned both the acute and convalescent phases of COVID-19. Where HLA class I and class II types were available, the types were taken from metadata supplied by the sample provider, not from assay-based typing. Samples were obtained from the ongoing ImmuneRACE study (first 160 participants) and from approximately 1,200 subjects provided by 6 global collaborators. The prospective study material was composed of cDNA or gDNA derived from T cells, B-cell-depleted T cells, or PBMCs. The repertoires were released in a freely available public database intended as a resource for research on the immune response to SARS-CoV-2. Nearly every sample came with metadata listing a de-identified subject ID, COVID-19 status, age in years and sex. The dataset comprised deeply sampled blood TCRbeta repertoires from subjects exposed to, actively infected with, or recovered from COVID-19.

The immunoSEQ Assay, a bias-controlled multiplex PCR, was used to amplify TCRbeta CDR3 regions from genomic DNA. Per the source publication's procedure: The number of nucleated cells in each sample was estimated by amplification of reference gene primers within the assay. Sequence reads were collapsed and filtered to measure the absolute abundance of every unique TCRbeta CDR3 rearrangement. For each sample, productive Simpson clonality was calculated as the square root of Simpson's diversity index over productive rearrangements. TCRdb holds this immuneACCESS table with in-frame rearrangements only. Some clones are missing; in checked studies, unresolved V genes explain under half, and the rest has no known cause. Clonal size and the V and J genes are those of that table, whereas D and trimming came from the DNA. The sample table lists tens of thousands of clones, around 86% of them with a count of one. In total, the top ten clones hold approximately 15% of the sample.

Collaborating institutions collected whole blood in K2EDTA tubes following their own protocols. For TCRbeta analysis, collaborators shipped samples as frozen whole blood, isolated PBMCs, or DNA extracted from either of those sample types. Study-level results and caveats: Clinical and demographic metadata were provided uncurated, with the amount varying by source and participant.

The sequence joins TRBV5-6 to TRBJ2-7, with the D gene not confidently named. The sample comprised peripheral blood. The clonotype comes from a woman older than 75 with active or convalescent COVID-19. For the CDR3, the sequence is CASSSRSYEQYF. The DNA reads as follows: TGTGCCAGCAGCTCCCGGTCCTACGAGCAGTACTTC. Supplemented by the reference TRBV5-6 and TRBJ2-7 proteins around the CDR3, the complete variable domain is DAGVTQSPTHLIKTRGQQVTLRCSPKSGHDTVSWYQQALGQGPQFIFQYYEEEERQRGNFPDRFSGHQFPNYSSELNVNALLLGDSALYLCASSSRSYEQYFGPGTRLTVT.